Listed below are T cell receptor beta chains from one sample, sequenced in a study of shared clonotypes between healthy human individuals. TCRdb's copy holds only in-frame clones and misses some; the assay was immunoSEQ multiplex PCR. The sample carries approximately 2,000,000 clones, 85% to 95% recorded once. Input material: naive CD4+ T cells from PBMCs. Receptors originate from a man younger than 30 in good health. Some clones in this sample may be carry-over from other donors' samples. Both conserved end residues are part of each CDR3. A D gene is named only where the DNA matches it firmly. Rows may omit the clone size; those that give it use once, few, many or a size class.

cdr3_length d_call j_call clone_size v_call cdr3_nt cdr3_aa
14 - TRBJ1-1 - TRBV7-9 TGTGCCAGCAGCTTAGGGACCGCGAACACTGAAGCTTTCTTT CASSLGTANTEAFF
13 - TRBJ1-3 - TRBV6-1 TGTGCCAGCAACCAGCCCTCTGGAAACACCATATATTTT CASNQPSGNTIYF
15 TRBD1 TRBJ1-1 - TRBV28 TGTGCCAGCAGCTCGGGACAGGGGGTTAGTAAGGGAGCTTTCTTT CASSSGQGVSKGAFF
15 - TRBJ2-1 once TRBV28 TGTGCCAGCAGACTGGTCGGCAGGGAGCGAAATGAGCAGTTCTTC CASRLVGRERNEQFF
11 - TRBJ2-5 - TRBV5-3 TGTGCCAGACCCACCGTGGAGGTGGAGTACTTC CARPTVEVEYF
17 - TRBJ2-4 - TRBV9 TGTGCCAGCAGCGTCGGAGGGGGGCAACTGGCGTCAAACATTCAGTACTTC CASSVGGGQLASNIQYF
15 - TRBJ1-2 - TRBV10-3 TGTGCCATCAGTGAGTCAGCCGGGGTCCGGTATGGCTACACCTTC CAISESAGVRYGYTF
13 - TRBJ1-2 - TRBV19 TGTGCCAGCCAACACCAGACTAACTATGGCTACACCTTC CASQHQTNYGYTF
15 TRBD2 TRBJ2-1 - TRBV12-5 TGTGCTAGTGGGGGGGGGAAGCACTCCTACAATGAGCAGTTCTTC CASGGGKHSYNEQFF
13 - TRBJ2-3 - TRBV9 TGTGCCAGTAACAGGGTTTCCACAGATACGCAGTATTTT CASNRVSTDTQYF
12 - TRBJ1-1 - TRBV16 TGTGCCAGCAGCCCGGGACCGCGAAAAGCTTTCTTT CASSPGPRKAFF
13 - TRBJ1-4 - TRBV19 TGTGCCAGTAGTCTACCGCGGGAGGAAAAACTGTTTTTT CASSLPREEKLFF
15 - TRBJ2-7 - TRBV19 TGTGCCAGTAGTATAGGCGCTAGAGGCTCCTACGAGCAGTACTTC CASSIGARGSYEQYF